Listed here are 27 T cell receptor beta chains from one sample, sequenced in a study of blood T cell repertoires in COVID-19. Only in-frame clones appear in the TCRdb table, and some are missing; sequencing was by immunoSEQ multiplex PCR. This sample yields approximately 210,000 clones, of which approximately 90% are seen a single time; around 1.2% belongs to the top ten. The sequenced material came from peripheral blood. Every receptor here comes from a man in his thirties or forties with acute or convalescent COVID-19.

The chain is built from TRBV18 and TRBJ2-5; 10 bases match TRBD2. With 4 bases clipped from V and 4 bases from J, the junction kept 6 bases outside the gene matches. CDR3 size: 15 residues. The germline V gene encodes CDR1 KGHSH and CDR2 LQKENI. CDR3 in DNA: TGTGCCAGCTCACGCGAGCGGGGGGGTCGAGAGACCCAGTACTTC. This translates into CASSRERGGRETQYF.

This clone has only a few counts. CDR3 amino acids: CASRGAGGLEIGELFF. Written as DNA, the CDR3 is TGTGCCAGCAGGGGAGCGGGAGGTCTTGAGATCGGGGAGCTGTTTTTT. This chain links TRBV2 with TRBJ2-2; 9 positions match TRBD2. Germline assignment: CDR1 SNHLY and CDR2 FYNNEI. The CDR3 covers 16 residues. Trimming took 6 bases from V and 7 from J; bases not matched to a gene: 12.

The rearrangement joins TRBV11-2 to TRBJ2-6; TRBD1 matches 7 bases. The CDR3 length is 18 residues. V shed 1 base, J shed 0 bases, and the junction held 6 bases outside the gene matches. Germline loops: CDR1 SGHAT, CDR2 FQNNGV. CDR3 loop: CASSLVMGQSSGANVLTF. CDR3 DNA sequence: TGTGCCAGCAGCTTAGTGATGGGACAGAGCTCTGGGGCCAACGTCCTGACTTTC.

The CDR3 DNA is TGTGCCAGCAGCTTCGGACAGGGTATGAGCAATCAGCCCCAGCATTTT. Protein: CASSFGQGMSNQPQHF. The V and J genes are TRBV7-8 and TRBJ1-5, with 8 positions matching TRBD1. This CDR3 is built from 16 residues. Trimming removed 3 bases from V and 1 base from J; junction bases left unmatched: 5. The germline V gene encodes CDR1 SGHVS and CDR2 FQNEAQ.

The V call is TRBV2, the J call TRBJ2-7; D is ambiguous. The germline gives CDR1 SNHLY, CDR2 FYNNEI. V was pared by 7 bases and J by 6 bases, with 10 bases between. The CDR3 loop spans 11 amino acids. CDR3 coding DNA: TGTGCCAGCAAAATGGTACTCGAGCAGTACTTC. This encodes CASKMVLEQYF.

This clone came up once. The CDR3 DNA reads as TGTGCCAGTACTAACGGGGAGGACACCATATATTTT. As protein: CASTNGEDTIYF. This chain joins TRBV19 and TRBJ1-3; D not resolved. Germline values: CDR1 LNHDA, CDR2 SQIVND (reference sequence). CDR3 length: 12 residues. Between the trimmed V and J ends, which lost 7 bases and 8 bases, there was a span of 12 bases.

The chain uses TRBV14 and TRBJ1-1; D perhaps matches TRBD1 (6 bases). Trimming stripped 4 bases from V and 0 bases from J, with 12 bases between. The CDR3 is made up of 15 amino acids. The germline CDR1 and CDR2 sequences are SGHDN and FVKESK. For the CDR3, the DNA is TGTGCCAGCAGCCGGACAGCTAACATGAACACTGAAGCTTTCTTT. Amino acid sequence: CASSRTANMNTEAFF. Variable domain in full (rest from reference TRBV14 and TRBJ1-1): EAGVTQFPSHSVIEKGQTVTLRCDPISGHDNLYWYRRVMGKEIKFLLHFVKESKQDESGMPNNRFLAERTGGTYSTLKVQPAELEDSGVYFCASSRTANMNTEAFFGQGTRLTVV.

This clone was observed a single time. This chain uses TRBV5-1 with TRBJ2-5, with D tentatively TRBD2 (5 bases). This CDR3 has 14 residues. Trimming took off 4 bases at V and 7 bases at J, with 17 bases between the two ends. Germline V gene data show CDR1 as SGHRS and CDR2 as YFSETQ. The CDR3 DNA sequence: TGCGCCAGCAGCATAGATAGCGTCGGAAGGACCCAGTACTTC. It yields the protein CASSIDSVGRTQYF. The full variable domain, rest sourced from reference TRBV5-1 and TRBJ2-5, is KAGVTQTPRYLIKTRGQQVTLSCSPISGHRSVSWYQQTPGQGLQFLFEYFSETQRNKGNFPGRFSGRQFSNSRSEMNVSTLELGDSALYLCASSIDSVGRTQYFGPGTRLLVL.

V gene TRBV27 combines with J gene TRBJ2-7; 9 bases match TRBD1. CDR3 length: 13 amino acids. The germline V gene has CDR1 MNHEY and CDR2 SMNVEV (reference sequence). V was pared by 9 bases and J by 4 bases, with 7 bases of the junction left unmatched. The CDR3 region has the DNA TGTGCCAGTGGGGACAGGGCGGGGTACGAGCAGTACTTC. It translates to CASGDRAGYEQYF.

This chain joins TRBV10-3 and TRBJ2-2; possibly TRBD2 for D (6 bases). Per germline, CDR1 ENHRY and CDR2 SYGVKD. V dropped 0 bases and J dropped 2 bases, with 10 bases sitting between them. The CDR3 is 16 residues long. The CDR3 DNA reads TGTGCCATCAGTGAGTCGGGGGGAGTTAACACCGGGGAGCTGTTTTTT. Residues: CAISESGGVNTGELFF.

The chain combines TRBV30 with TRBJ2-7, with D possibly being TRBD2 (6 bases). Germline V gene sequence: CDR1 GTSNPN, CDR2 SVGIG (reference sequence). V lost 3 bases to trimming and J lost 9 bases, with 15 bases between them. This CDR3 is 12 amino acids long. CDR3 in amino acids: CAWSAPLGGQYF. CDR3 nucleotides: TGTGCCTGGAGCGCACCCCTGGGGGGGCAGTACTTC.

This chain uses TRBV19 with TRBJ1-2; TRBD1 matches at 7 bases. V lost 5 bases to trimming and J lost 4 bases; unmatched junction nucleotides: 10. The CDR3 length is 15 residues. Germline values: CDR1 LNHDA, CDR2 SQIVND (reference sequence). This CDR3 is CASSVTGQSTYGYTF. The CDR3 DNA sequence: TGTGCCAGTAGTGTAACGGGACAGTCGACCTATGGCTACACCTTC.

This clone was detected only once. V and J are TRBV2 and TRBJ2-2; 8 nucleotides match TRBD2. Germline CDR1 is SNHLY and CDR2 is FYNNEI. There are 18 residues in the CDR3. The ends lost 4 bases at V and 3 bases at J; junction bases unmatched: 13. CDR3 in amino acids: CASSVDLLRGVYTGELFF. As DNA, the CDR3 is TGTGCCAGCAGTGTAGACCTTCTGCGGGGGGTCTACACCGGGGAGCTGTTTTTT.

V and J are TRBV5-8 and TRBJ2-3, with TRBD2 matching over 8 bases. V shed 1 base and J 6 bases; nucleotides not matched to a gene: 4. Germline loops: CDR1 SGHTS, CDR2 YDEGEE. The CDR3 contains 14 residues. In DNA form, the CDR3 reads TGTGCCAGCAGCTTGTCGGGGGGGCCCGATACGCAGTATTTT. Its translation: CASSLSGGPDTQYF. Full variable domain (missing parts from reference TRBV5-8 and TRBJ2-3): EAGVTQSPTHLIKTRGQQATLRCSPISGHTSVYWYQQALGLGLQFLLWYDEGEERNRGNFPPRFSGRQFPNYSSELNVNALELEDSALYLCASSLSGGPDTQYFGPGTRLTVL.

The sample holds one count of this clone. CDR3 in amino acids: CASSGQGSGELFF. CDR3 sequence (DNA): TGTGCCAGCAGCGGACAGGGATCCGGGGAGCTGTTTTTT. The V gene is TRBV11-2, the J gene TRBJ2-2; 8 nucleotides line up with TRBD1. This CDR3 spans 13 amino acids. Trimming removed 5 bases from V and 6 bases from J; junction bases left unmatched: 2. Germline assignment: CDR1 SGHAT and CDR2 FQNNGV.

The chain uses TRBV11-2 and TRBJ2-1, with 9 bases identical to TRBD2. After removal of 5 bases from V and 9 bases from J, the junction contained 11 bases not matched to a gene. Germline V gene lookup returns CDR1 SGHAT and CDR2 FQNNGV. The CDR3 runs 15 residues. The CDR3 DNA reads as TGTGCCAGCAGCCGAGTGGGCGGGGGGGCCCGTGAGCAGTTCTTC. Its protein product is CASSRVGGGAREQFF.

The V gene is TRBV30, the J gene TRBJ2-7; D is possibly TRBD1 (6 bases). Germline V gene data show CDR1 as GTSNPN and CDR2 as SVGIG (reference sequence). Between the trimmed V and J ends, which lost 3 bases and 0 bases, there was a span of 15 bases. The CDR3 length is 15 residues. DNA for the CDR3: TGTGCCTGGAGCGCCAGGGGCTATACCTCCTACGAGCAGTACTTC. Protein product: CAWSARGYTSYEQYF.

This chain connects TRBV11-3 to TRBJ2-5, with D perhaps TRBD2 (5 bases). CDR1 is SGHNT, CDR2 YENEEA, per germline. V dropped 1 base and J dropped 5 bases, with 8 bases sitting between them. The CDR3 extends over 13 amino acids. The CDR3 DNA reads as TGTGCCAGCAGCTTAGGAGGAGGCGAGACCCAGTACTTC. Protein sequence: CASSLGGGETQYF.

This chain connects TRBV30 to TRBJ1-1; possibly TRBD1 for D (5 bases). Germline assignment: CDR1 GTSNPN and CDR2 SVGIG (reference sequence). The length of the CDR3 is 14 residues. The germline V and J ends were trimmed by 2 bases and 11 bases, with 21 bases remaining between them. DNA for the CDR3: TGTGCCTGGAGTACACGTACAGCGCAGGGTACGGCTTTCTTT. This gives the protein CAWSTRTAQGTAFF.

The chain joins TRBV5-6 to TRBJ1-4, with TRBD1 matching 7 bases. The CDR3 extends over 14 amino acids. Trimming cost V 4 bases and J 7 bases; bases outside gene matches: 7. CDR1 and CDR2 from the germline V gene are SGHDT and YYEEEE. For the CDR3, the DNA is TGTGCCAGCAGCCGCGGGACAGAGCTTGAAAAACTGTTTTTT. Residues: CASSRGTELEKLFF.

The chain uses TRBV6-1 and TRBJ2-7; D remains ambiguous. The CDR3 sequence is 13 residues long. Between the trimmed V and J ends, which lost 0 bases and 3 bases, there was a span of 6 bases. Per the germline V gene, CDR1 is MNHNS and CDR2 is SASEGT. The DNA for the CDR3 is TGTGCCAGCAGTGAAGCGTTTCGCTACGAGCAGTACTTC. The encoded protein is CASSEAFRYEQYF.

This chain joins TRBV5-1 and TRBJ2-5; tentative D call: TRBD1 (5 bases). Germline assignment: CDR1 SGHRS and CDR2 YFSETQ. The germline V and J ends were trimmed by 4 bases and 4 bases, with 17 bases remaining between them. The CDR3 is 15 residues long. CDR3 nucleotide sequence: TGCGCCAGCAGCCCGGACATTCCCTTCGGAGAGACCCAGTACTTC. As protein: CASSPDIPFGETQYF.

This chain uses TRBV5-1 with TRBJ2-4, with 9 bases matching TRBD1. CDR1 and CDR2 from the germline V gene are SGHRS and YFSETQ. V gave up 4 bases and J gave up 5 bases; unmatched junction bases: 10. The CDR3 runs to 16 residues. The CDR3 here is CASSRSGQGSQNIQYF. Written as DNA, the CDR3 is TGCGCCAGCAGCCGTAGTGGACAGGGGTCCCAAAACATTCAGTACTTC.

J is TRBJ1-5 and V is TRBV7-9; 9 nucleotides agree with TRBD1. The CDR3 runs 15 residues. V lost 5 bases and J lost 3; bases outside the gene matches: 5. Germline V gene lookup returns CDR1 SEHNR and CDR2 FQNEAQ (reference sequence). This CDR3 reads CASSTGGTVNQPQHF. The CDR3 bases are TGTGCCAGCAGCACAGGGGGCACGGTCAATCAGCCCCAGCATTTT. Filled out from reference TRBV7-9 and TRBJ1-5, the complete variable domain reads DTGVSQNPRHKITKRGQNVTFRCDPISEHNRLYWYRQTLGQGPEFLTYFQNEAQLEKSRLLSDRFSAERPKGSFSTLEIQRTEQGDSAMYLCASSTGGTVNQPQHFGDGTRLSIL.

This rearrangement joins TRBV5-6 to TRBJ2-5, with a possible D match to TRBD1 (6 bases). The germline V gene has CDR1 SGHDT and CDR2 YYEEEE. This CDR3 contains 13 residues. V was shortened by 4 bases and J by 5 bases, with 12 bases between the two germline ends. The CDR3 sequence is CASSRTGWETQYF. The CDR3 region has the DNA TGTGCCAGCAGCCGTACAGGGTGGGAGACCCAGTACTTC.

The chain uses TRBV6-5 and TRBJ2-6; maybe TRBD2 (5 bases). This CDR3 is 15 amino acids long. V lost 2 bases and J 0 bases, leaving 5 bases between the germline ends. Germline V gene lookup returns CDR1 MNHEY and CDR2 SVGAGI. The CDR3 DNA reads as TGTGCCAGCAGTTACGAGGGCTCTGGGGCCAACGTCCTGACTTTC. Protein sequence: CASSYEGSGANVLTF.

The CDR3 sequence is CASSVGQGTYEQYF. CDR3 DNA: TGTGCCAGCAGCGTGGGACAGGGGACCTACGAGCAGTACTTC. The genes are TRBV11-2 and TRBJ2-7; 10 nucleotides match TRBD1. In germline, CDR1 is SGHAT, CDR2 FQNNGV. Unmatched junction bases numbered 3, after V lost 5 bases and J lost 2 bases. The CDR3 loop spans 14 amino acids.